The 3 T cell receptor beta chains below were found in one sample sequenced in a study of beta chain features in type 1 diabetes. Whole-study results and caveats: Patients with Type 1 diabetes showed moderately but significantly shorter TCRB CDR3s in all four CD4+ subsets.

These receptors' targets are unknown. Sequenced material consisted of expressed TCRB transcripts (all of the isolated RNA was reverse transcribed). TCRdb keeps only in-frame clones here, not all; method: immunoSEQ multiplex PCR. The sample yields about 650,000 clones, around 11% seen once. The sample was naive CD4+ T cells from blood. The receptors here all came from a man aged 30-40 years with type 1 diabetes.

The table lists this clone with a few counts. The chain carries TRBV7-2 and TRBJ2-7, with D perhaps matching TRBD1 (7 bases). This CDR3 has 15 amino acids. Per germline, CDR1 SGHTA and CDR2 FQGNSA. Trimming left V 4 bases short and J 2 bases short, with 15 bases between. The chain's CDR3 is CASSSSGGGPYEQYF. The CDR3 coding sequence is TGTGCCAGCAGCTCCTCAGGGGGAGGCCCCTACGAGCAGTACTTC.

The chain is built from TRBV25-1 and TRBJ1-5; a possible D gene is TRBD1 (6 bases). The V gene lost 6 bases and the J gene lost 6 bases, with 15 bases spanning the gap. Germline CDR1 and CDR2: MGHDK and SYGVNS. The CDR3 runs to 14 residues. The CDR3 loop reads CASSQQGAGQPQHF. Written as DNA, the CDR3 is TGTGCCAGCAGCCAACAGGGTGCTGGTCAGCCCCAGCATTTT.

The table lists this clone with a few counts. The chain recombines TRBV11-3 with TRBJ2-1; no clear D. The CDR3 runs 13 residues. The germline CDR1 and CDR2 sequences are SGHNT and YENEEA. Trimming took 6 bases from V and 3 from J, leaving 9 bases between them. In DNA form, the CDR3 reads TGTGCCAGCAGGGGCACCTTCTACAATGAGCAGTTCTTC. As protein: CASRGTFYNEQFF.